Listed below are T cell receptor beta chains from one sample, sequenced in a study of blood T cells in healthy people across ages. TCRdb fed the 5' RACE reads into MiXCR, producing one record per CDR3 protein. The table includes around 1,000,000 distinct CDR3 sequences, almost 25% detected once. Another study also made use of these data, one on T cells of mothers and their children.

The sample comprised blood. All receptors come from a girl aged 2 to 9 in good health. CDR3s leave out the opening cysteine and the closing phenylalanine or tryptophan. Each record gives: CDR3 length, V gene, J gene, CDR3 protein.

len: 11; v_gene: TRBV7-3; j_gene: TRBJ2-5; CDR3aa: AYRDPGGETQY
len: 15; v_gene: TRBV7-6; j_gene: TRBJ2-5; CDR3aa: ASSLGPSGGLQETQY
len: 13; v_gene: TRBV11-3; j_gene: TRBJ2-3; CDR3aa: ASSVDSRGPDTQY
len: 12; v_gene: TRBV7-9; j_gene: TRBJ2-1; CDR3aa: ASSLSSGENEQF
len: 14; v_gene: TRBV7-3; j_gene: TRBJ2-3; CDR3aa: ASSSGLAGNGDTQY
len: 11; v_gene: TRBV7-2; j_gene: TRBJ1-2; CDR3aa: ASSLQGARGYT
len: 14; v_gene: TRBV7-2; j_gene: TRBJ1-2; CDR3aa: ASSLVSGQGPWGYT
len: 12; v_gene: TRBV7-3; j_gene: TRBJ1-2; CDR3aa: ASSLAGREAGYT
len: 14; v_gene: TRBV20-1; j_gene: TRBJ2-3; CDR3aa: SARRQGITITDTQY
len: 13; v_gene: TRBV11-2; j_gene: .; CDR3aa: ASSHSAGPNYEQY
len: 12; v_gene: TRBV7-3; j_gene: TRBJ2-1; CDR3aa: ASSPKWDDNEQF
len: 13; v_gene: TRBV11-1; j_gene: TRBJ2-5; CDR3aa: ASSLKAPLQETQY
len: 15; v_gene: TRBV25-1; j_gene: TRBJ1-3; CDR3aa: ASSESRGVVSGNTIY
len: 12; v_gene: TRBV6-2/TRBV6-3; j_gene: TRBJ2-1; CDR3aa: ASTPDWTHNEQF
len: 12; v_gene: TRBV15; j_gene: TRBJ2-7; CDR3aa: ATSRGHSSYEQY
len: 12; v_gene: TRBV3-1; j_gene: TRBJ1-2; CDR3aa: ASSPRGDAYGYT
len: 15; v_gene: TRBV20-1; j_gene: TRBJ2-7; CDR3aa: SASSWTSGRFPYEQY
len: 11; v_gene: TRBV28; j_gene: TRBJ2-5; CDR3aa: ASETGRSETQY
len: 15; v_gene: TRBV6-4; j_gene: TRBJ2-3; CDR3aa: ASSTLPAGGRTDTRY
len: 11; v_gene: TRBV20-1; j_gene: TRBJ1-4; CDR3aa: SARGLVNEKLF
len: 12; v_gene: TRBV7-9; j_gene: TRBJ2-7; CDR3aa: ASSTTGGSYEQY
len: 13; v_gene: TRBV12-3/TRBV12-4; j_gene: TRBJ1-4; CDR3aa: ASSGSGTGPEKLF
len: 15; v_gene: TRBV7-9; j_gene: .; CDR3aa: ASSSDDRLAGEETQY
len: 15; v_gene: TRBV24-1; j_gene: TRBJ2-1; CDR3aa: ATSDLGTSGIENEQF
len: 13; v_gene: TRBV7-9; j_gene: TRBJ2-7; CDR3aa: ASSLDREGPYEQY
len: 17; v_gene: TRBV7-9; j_gene: TRBJ2-1; CDR3aa: ASSTRTSLGGSSYNEQF
len: 11; v_gene: TRBV29-1; j_gene: .; CDR3aa: SVVSDRVDEQY
len: 13; v_gene: TRBV29-1; j_gene: TRBJ1-1; CDR3aa: SVEDQNRAYPGAF
len: 19; v_gene: TRBV11-2; j_gene: TRBJ2-1; CDR3aa: ASISTRRDTHFFSSYNEQF
len: 13; v_gene: TRBV7-9; j_gene: TRBJ2-2; CDR3aa: ASSDDNLGTGELF
len: 15; v_gene: TRBV12-3/TRBV12-4; j_gene: TRBJ1-1; CDR3aa: ASSWSAVGDPNTEAF
len: 11; v_gene: TRBV7-3; j_gene: .; CDR3aa: ASSSGGLNEQY
len: 11; v_gene: TRBV3-1; j_gene: TRBJ1-1; CDR3aa: ASSLYSMTEAF
len: 12; v_gene: TRBV28; j_gene: TRBJ2-7; CDR3aa: ASSTPAQGNEQY
len: 10; v_gene: TRBV29-1; j_gene: TRBJ1-1; CDR3aa: SVRVTGTEAF
len: 11; v_gene: TRBV4-3; j_gene: TRBJ2-5; CDR3aa: ASSQVPGVEQY
len: 16; v_gene: TRBV6-5; j_gene: TRBJ2-3; CDR3aa: ASSYSIGVAGRTDTQY
len: 14; v_gene: TRBV28; j_gene: TRBJ2-7; CDR3aa: ASMPRAQLGSYEQY
len: 14; v_gene: TRBV7-8; j_gene: TRBJ2-1; CDR3aa: ASSLVATRKYNEQF
len: 12; v_gene: TRBV28; j_gene: TRBJ2-1; CDR3aa: ASSLAGLDNEQF
len: 13; v_gene: TRBV5-1; j_gene: TRBJ2-7; CDR3aa: ASSLAGSGGFEQY
len: 10; v_gene: TRBV3-1; j_gene: .; CDR3aa: ATGLADNEQF
len: 13; v_gene: TRBV6-1; j_gene: TRBJ1-1; CDR3aa: ASSTQGAGNTEAF
len: 15; v_gene: TRBV9; j_gene: TRBJ2-2; CDR3aa: ASSVATPSGSTGELF
len: 11; v_gene: TRBV6-5; j_gene: TRBJ2-5; CDR3aa: ASSTTGRGTQY
len: 13; v_gene: TRBV10-3; j_gene: TRBJ2-7; CDR3aa: AISDSGSPPYEQY
len: 11; v_gene: TRBV6-1; j_gene: TRBJ1-2; CDR3aa: AVIRQAGYGYT